The 31 T cell receptor beta chains presented below share a single source sample, sequenced in a study of cytomegalovirus exposure and HLA in healthy donors. With 60 Vbeta and 13 Jbeta primers, the PCR was carried out. Here immunoSEQ multiplex PCR was the method, and the copy in TCRdb shows in-frame clones only, minus some. Of over 110,000 clones listed, around 85% are singletons. Sequencing was done on a sample of PBMCs. Receptors were obtained from a woman aged 45-65 years in good health and CMV-seropositive.

The chain employs TRBV9 and TRBJ2-5; D is undetermined. Germline V gene data show CDR1 as SGDLS and CDR2 as YYNGEE. V lost 0 bases, J lost 3 bases, and 6 bases lay in between. CDR3 length equals 13 residues. The CDR3 DNA reads TGTGCCAGCAGCGTAGGGCCAGAAGAGACCCAGTACTTC. Protein: CASSVGPEETQYF.

This rearrangement joins TRBV6-1 to TRBJ1-3; no firm D call. The CDR3 sequence is 16 residues long. Trimming removed 2 bases at V and 4 bases at J, with 15 bases between. Germline CDR1 and CDR2: MNHNS and SASEGT. The CDR3 sequence: CASSEIEYRLGNTIYF. The CDR3 DNA reads TGTGCCAGCAGTGAAATCGAGTACAGATTAGGAAACACCATATATTTT.

This chain uses TRBV27 with TRBJ2-6; D is possibly TRBD2 (5 bases). The V end was cut by 5 bases, the J end by 1 base, with 9 bases between. The CDR3 covers 15 residues. Germline CDR1 reads MNHEY; CDR2 reads SMNVEV (reference sequence). CDR3 in DNA: TGTGCCAGCAGTATTCCGGGGTCTGGGGCCAACGTCCTGACTTTC. Translating gives CASSIPGSGANVLTF.

This clone showed up just a few times. The chain employs TRBV27 and TRBJ2-3; D gene ambiguous. V dropped 5 bases and J dropped 5 bases, with 8 bases sitting between them. The CDR3 totals 12 residues. Per the germline V gene, CDR1 is MNHEY and CDR2 is SMNVEV (reference sequence). This CDR3 reads CASSRSRDTQYF. The CDR3 DNA follows: TGTGCCAGCAGTCGCTCTAGAGATACGCAGTATTTT.

The chain recombines TRBV11-2 with TRBJ2-3; tentative D call: TRBD2 (6 bases). V lost 5 bases and J 0 bases, leaving 21 bases between the germline ends. The CDR3 extends over 18 amino acids. CDR1 and CDR2 from the germline V gene are SGHAT and FQNNGV. In nucleotides, the CDR3 is TGTGCCAGCAGCGCCCCCTTACTAGCAACGTTTAGCACAGATACGCAGTATTTT. Its translation: CASSAPLLATFSTDTQYF.

The rearrangement links TRBV28 to TRBJ2-1; D is possibly TRBD1 (5 bases). The V gene's germline CDR1 is MDHEN and CDR2 SYDVKM. This CDR3 contains 12 residues. Trimming took off 8 bases at V and 9 bases at J, with 14 bases between the two ends. The CDR3 DNA reads TGTGCCAGCGGGATCACAGGTAGTGAGCAGTTCTTC. Translated: CASGITGSEQFF.

This clone was detected only once. The CDR3 reads CASSKDGVTDTQYF. In DNA form, the CDR3 reads TGTGCCAGCAGCAAAGACGGAGTCACAGATACGCAGTATTTT. The rearrangement links TRBV21-1 to TRBJ2-3; TRBD2, the table's D call, was not compared with the DNA. TRBV21-1 is a documented pseudogene. This CDR3 has 14 residues.

The chain recombines TRBV2 with TRBJ1-4; tentatively, D is TRBD1 (5 bases). Trimming shortened V by 8 bases and J by 7 bases, and 17 bases separated the two germline ends. CDR1 and CDR2 from the germline V gene are SNHLY and FYNNEI. The CDR3 is 14 amino acids. CDR3 sequence: CASGTAGLGEKLFF. CDR3 bases: TGTGCCAGCGGTACCGCGGGGCTCGGTGAAAAACTGTTTTTT.

The chain links TRBV6-5 to TRBJ2-1; 14 bases match TRBD2. From germline, CDR1 is MNHEY and CDR2 SVGAGI. V shed 5 bases, J shed 6 bases, and the junction held 3 bases outside the gene matches. This CDR3 has 15 residues. The CDR3 sequence is CASSRTSGGFNEQFF. Here the CDR3 DNA reads TGTGCCAGCAGTCGGACTAGCGGGGGGTTCAATGAGCAGTTCTTC.

The chain joins TRBV13 to TRBJ2-5; 7 nucleotides line up with TRBD2. CDR3 length: 14 amino acids. The V gene's germline CDR1 is PRHDT and CDR2 FYEKMQ (reference sequence). V lost 1 base, J lost 2 bases, and 1 base stayed unmatched. The CDR3 DNA reads TGTGCCAGCAGCTTAGCTAGCGGACAAGAGACCCAGTACTTC. This sequence encodes CASSLASGQETQYF.

The chain has TRBV13 and TRBJ2-3, with D possibly being TRBD2 (5 bases). Looked up from germline, CDR1 is PRHDT and CDR2 is FYEKMQ (reference sequence). V shed 0 bases and J shed 2 bases, with 6 bases lying between them. The CDR3 runs to 14 residues. The CDR3: CASSLGTITDTQYF. The CDR3, as DNA: TGTGCCAGCAGCTTAGGGACTATCACAGATACGCAGTATTTT.

This sequence joins TRBV2 and TRBJ1-4; 7 bases line up with TRBD1. The V gene's germline CDR1 is SNHLY and CDR2 FYNNEI. V shed 8 bases and J 3 bases; nucleotides not matched to a gene: 18. This CDR3 contains 18 residues. The CDR3 reads CASGQGGARRLANEKLFF. The CDR3 DNA reads TGTGCCAGCGGTCAAGGGGGCGCACGCCGTTTGGCTAATGAAAAACTGTTTTTT.

The chain couples TRBV25-1 to TRBJ2-7; unclear D gene. This CDR3 is built from 17 residues. Germline values: CDR1 MGHDK, CDR2 SYGVNS. With 2 bases removed from V and 3 bases from J, the gap between germline ends came to 20 bases. CDR3 DNA sequence: TGTGCCAGCAGTGAAAGAGGTCCAGATACTCGAATCTACGAGCAGTACTTC. Its protein product is CASSERGPDTRIYEQYF.

The rearrangement uses TRBV11-1 and TRBJ2-3; the match to TRBD2 covers 10 bases. Germline lookup yields CDR1 SGHAT and CDR2 FQDESV (reference sequence). This CDR3 comprises 16 residues. Trimming took 1 base from V and 0 from J; bases not matched to a gene: 1. Here the CDR3 DNA reads TGTGCCAGCAGCTTAGGAGCGGGGGGGAGCACAGATACGCAGTATTTT. It encodes CASSLGAGGSTDTQYF.

The chain joins TRBV13 to TRBJ2-7; 8 bases map to TRBD1. The CDR3 loop spans 16 amino acids. The V segment lost 4 bases and the J segment 5 bases; nucleotides outside the gene matches: 13. CDR1 is PRHDT and CDR2 is FYEKMQ in the germline V gene (reference sequence). The CDR3 DNA follows: TGTGCCAGCAGCTCCAGGACAGGGCGGATCGATGACGAGCAGTACTTC. This encodes CASSSRTGRIDDEQYF.

CDR3 amino acids: CASSLPTGGGDYGYTF. As DNA, the CDR3 is TGTGCCAGCAGCTTACCTACAGGGGGCGGCGACTATGGCTACACCTTC. This chain joins TRBV5-4 and TRBJ1-2; TRBD1 matches at 9 bases. This CDR3 spans 16 amino acids. V shed 2 bases, J shed 3 bases, and the junction held 8 bases outside the gene matches. From germline, CDR1 is SGHNT and CDR2 YYREEE (reference sequence).

The chain combines TRBV5-1 with TRBJ1-3, with a tentative D call TRBD1 (6 bases). Germline-derived CDR1 and CDR2 are SGHRS and YFSETQ. V was pared by 6 bases and J by 0 bases, with 16 bases between. The CDR3 totals 16 residues. The CDR3: CASMEGGAFSGNTIYF. The CDR3 nucleotides are TGCGCCAGCATGGAAGGGGGGGCCTTCTCTGGAAACACCATATATTTT.

V is TRBV7-2 and J is TRBJ2-1; TRBD2 agrees at 8 bases. Losses at the gene ends were 11 bases for V and 4 bases for J; bases not matched to a gene: 13. CDR1 and CDR2 from the germline V gene are SGHTA and FQGNSA. This CDR3 comprises 15 residues. The CDR3 DNA follows: TGTGCCTCGGGGGGGGAGAGTGGCCGATACAATGAGCAGTTCTTC. It specifies CASGGESGRYNEQFF.

The V and J genes are TRBV19 and TRBJ2-7; a possible D gene is TRBD2 (6 bases). Germline-derived CDR1 and CDR2 are LNHDA and SQIVND (reference sequence). The V end lost 0 bases, the J end lost 6 bases, and 12 bases lay between the germline ends. CDR3 length: 14 amino acids. As DNA, the CDR3 is TGTGCCAGTAGTATAGAGGCTTTCGGGGGCGAGCAGTACTTC. The encoded protein is CASSIEAFGGEQYF.

The J gene is TRBJ2-3, the V gene TRBV5-6; 8 bases map to TRBD2. Germline V gene lookup returns CDR1 SGHDT and CDR2 YYEEEE. This CDR3 contains 17 residues. Trimming cost V 1 base and J 6 bases; bases outside gene matches: 13. The CDR3 sequence is CASSLIGGVAGRDTQYF. CDR3 coding DNA: TGTGCCAGCAGCTTGATCGGGGGTGTAGCGGGGCGGGATACGCAGTATTTT.

This clone was recorded a few times. The chain employs TRBV4-1 and TRBJ1-6; 9 bases match TRBD1. The germline CDR1 and CDR2 sequences are MGHRA and YSYEKL. The CDR3 runs 16 residues. V gave up 4 bases and J gave up 10 bases; unmatched junction bases: 11. CDR3 sequence reads: CASSPTTGTGNSPLHF. The DNA of the CDR3 is TGCGCCAGCAGCCCTACAACCGGGACAGGGAACTCACCCCTCCACTTT.

In this sample, this clone turned up once. The V and J genes are TRBV28 and TRBJ1-1; maybe TRBD1 (5 bases). Trimming pared 6 bases from V and 5 bases from J, leaving 16 bases between. The germline V gene has CDR1 MDHEN and CDR2 SYDVKM. The CDR3 consists of 14 residues. The CDR3 reads CASRRGEGVTEAFF. In DNA form, the CDR3 reads TGTGCCAGCAGGCGCGGGGAAGGGGTAACTGAAGCTTTCTTT.

The chain's CDR3 is CASSPGRGGTSVMNTEAFF. In DNA form, the CDR3 reads TGTGCCAGCAGCCCCGGGCGGGGAGGGACTAGCGTGATGAACACTGAAGCTTTCTTT. The J gene is TRBJ1-1, the V gene TRBV5-4; a possible D gene is TRBD1 (5 bases). V lost 4 bases, J lost 0 bases, and 25 bases lay in between. This CDR3 spans 19 amino acids. Per the germline V gene, CDR1 is SGHNT and CDR2 is YYREEE (reference sequence).

The chain recombines TRBV10-3 with TRBJ2-3; 12 bases align to TRBD1. The germline CDR1 and CDR2 sequences are ENHRY and SYGVKD. V lost 2 bases and J lost 6; bases outside the gene matches: 3. The CDR3 consists of 15 residues. CDR3 loop: CAISEGTGGGDTQYF. The CDR3 DNA reads TGTGCCATCAGTGAGGGGACAGGGGGCGGCGATACGCAGTATTTT.

This chain uses TRBV6-6 with TRBJ1-2; D is perhaps TRBD1 (5 bases). CDR3 length: 12 amino acids. Germline values: CDR1 MNHNY, CDR2 SVGAGI (reference sequence). Trimming pared 4 bases from V and 8 bases from J, leaving 11 bases between. This CDR3 is CASSLQVMGYTF. The CDR3 coding sequence is TGTGCCAGCAGTTTACAGGTGATGGGCTACACCTTC.

The chain has TRBV4-2 and TRBJ1-4; no definite D call. With 1 base removed from V and 0 bases from J, the gap between germline ends came to 12 bases. The CDR3 extends over 17 amino acids. Germline loops: CDR1 LGHNA, CDR2 YNFKEQ. The CDR3: CASSQGRVLTTNEKLFF. CDR3 in DNA: TGTGCCAGCAGCCAAGGGAGAGTGCTAACAACTAATGAAAAACTGTTTTTT.

With regard to this clone: Relative to the germline gene, one junction end is altered; a read error may explain this. The rearrangement joins TRBV27 to TRBJ1-2, with D hard to call. CDR1 and CDR2 from the germline V gene are MNHEY and SMNVEV (reference sequence). CDR3 length equals 16 residues. CDR3 sequence (DNA): TGTGCCAGCAATTTATTGGGTGGAGAGGGAAACTATGGCTACACCTTC. This gives the protein CASNLLGGEGNYGYTF.

This clone was seen only once. This chain links TRBV2 with TRBJ1-2; 7 nucleotides line up with TRBD1. V lost 6 bases and J lost 4; bases outside the gene matches: 8. This CDR3 comprises 14 residues. Germline assignment: CDR1 SNHLY and CDR2 FYNNEI. CDR3 region: CASSADRAVYGYTF. The CDR3 nucleotides read TGTGCCAGCAGCGCAGACAGGGCTGTCTATGGCTACACCTTC. The full variable domain, in which reference TRBV2 and TRBJ1-2 provide the parts outside the CDR3, is EPEVTQTPSHQVTQMGQEVILRCVPISNHLYFYWYRQILGQKVEFLVSFYNNEISEKSEIFDDQFSVERPDGSNFTLKIRSTKLEDSAMYFCASSADRAVYGYTFGSGTRLTVV.

The rearrangement joins TRBV28 to TRBJ1-1; D uncertain. The CDR3 has 14 amino acids. CDR1 MDHEN and CDR2 SYDVKM come from the germline V gene. V lost 5 bases and J 5 bases, leaving 15 bases between the germline ends. The CDR3 region is CASSPPGRGTEAFF. Written as DNA, the CDR3 is TGTGCCAGCAGTCCTCCGGGCCGAGGGACTGAAGCTTTCTTT.

The gene calls are TRBV19 and TRBJ1-1, with 11 bases aligning to TRBD1. This CDR3 contains 15 residues. Trimming took 5 bases from V and 4 from J; bases not matched to a gene: 6. The germline V gene encodes CDR1 LNHDA and CDR2 SQIVND (reference sequence). CDR3 nucleotides: TGTGCCAGTAGTGGATTGGACAGGGGGCGCACTGAAGCTTTCTTT. Translating it yields CASSGLDRGRTEAFF.

The V call is TRBV7-8, the J call TRBJ1-3, with a tentative D call TRBD1 (5 bases). The CDR3 sequence is 17 residues long. Germline values: CDR1 SGHVS, CDR2 FQNEAQ. V was trimmed by 5 bases and J by 8 bases, leaving 25 bases between them. The CDR3 region is CASSLGSFRDSGDTIYF. The DNA for the CDR3 is TGTGCCAGCAGCCTAGGTTCCTTCCGGGACTCCGGGGACACCATATATTTT.